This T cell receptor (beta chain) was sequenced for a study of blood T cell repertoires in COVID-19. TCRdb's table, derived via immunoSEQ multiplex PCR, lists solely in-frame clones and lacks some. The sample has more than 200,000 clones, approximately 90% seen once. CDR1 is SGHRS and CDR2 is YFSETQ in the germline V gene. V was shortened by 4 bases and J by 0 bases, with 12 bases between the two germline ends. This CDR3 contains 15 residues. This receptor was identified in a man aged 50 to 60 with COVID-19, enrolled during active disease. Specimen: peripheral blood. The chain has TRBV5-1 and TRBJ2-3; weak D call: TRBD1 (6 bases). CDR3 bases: TGCGCCAGCAGCCTCGGGACACCTAGCACAGATACGCAGTATTTT. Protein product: CASSLGTPSTDTQYF.